This T cell receptor beta chain derives from a study of blood T cell repertoires in COVID-19 (dated by TCRdb to the early 2020s). Describing the broader study: Collaborator samples came from the United States, Italy and Spain and covered acute and convalescent phases of COVID-19. The prospective study material was composed of cDNA or gDNA derived from T cells, B-cell-depleted T cells, or PBMCs. Deeply sampled blood TCRbeta repertoires from subjects exposed to, actively infected with, or recovered from COVID-19 were included in the dataset. The repertoires were released in a freely available public database meant as a resource for research on the immune response to SARS-CoV-2. Samples came from the ongoing ImmuneRACE study (first 160 participants) plus 1,254 subjects from 6 global collaborators. Nearly every sample came with metadata listing a de-identified subject ID, COVID-19 status, age in years and sex. Where available, HLA class I and class II types were taken from metadata supplied by the sample provider and were not determined by assay-based typing.

On this clone: The target of this receptor is not known. No much larger clone exists at a distance of one base, and base qualities are not known.

TCRbeta CDR3 regions were amplified from genomic DNA by means of the immunoSEQ Assay, a bias-controlled multiplex PCR. The authors' analysis ran thus. Within the assay, amplification of reference gene primers was used to estimate how many nucleated cells each sample contained. Sequence reads were collapsed and filtered to measure the absolute abundance of every unique TCRbeta CDR3 rearrangement. Productive Simpson clonality was computed per sample as the square root of Simpson's diversity index over productive rearrangements. This immuneACCESS table, as held by TCRdb, lists in-frame sequences with V and J called but not all clones. Of the missing ones, under half trace to an unresolved V gene in checked studies; the others have no known cause. That table gives V, J and clone size, and the DNA gave D and trimming. The sample table contains around 190,000 clones; only one count was recorded for 84% of them. The top ten constitute about 7% of the sample.

Including the terminal cysteine and phenylalanine, the CDR3 comprises 15 residues. Here the CDR3 DNA is all that survives: 45 bases in frame from base 1. Here V drops 3 bases and J drops 5 bases, and the junction holds 9 bases not matched to any gene. Reading the germline V gene gives CDR1 ENHRY and CDR2 SYGVKD. Here is what the overall study found, with its caveats: The quantity of clinical and demographic metadata differed by source and by participant and was supplied without curation.

Each collaborating institution followed its own protocols to collect whole blood in K2EDTA tubes. For TCRbeta analysis, collaborators shipped samples in one of three forms: frozen whole blood, isolated PBMCs, or DNA extracted from either of those sample types. The TCR sequence derives from a human donor in a cohort sampled during active COVID-19. The chain was built from TRBV10-3 and TRBJ2-7, with 8 bases in between that match TRBD1. Sequenced: peripheral blood. The nucleotide sequence is given as TGTGCCATCAGTGATGGCAACAGGGGGGAACACGAGCAGTACTTC. Its product reads: CAISDGNRGEHEQYF.